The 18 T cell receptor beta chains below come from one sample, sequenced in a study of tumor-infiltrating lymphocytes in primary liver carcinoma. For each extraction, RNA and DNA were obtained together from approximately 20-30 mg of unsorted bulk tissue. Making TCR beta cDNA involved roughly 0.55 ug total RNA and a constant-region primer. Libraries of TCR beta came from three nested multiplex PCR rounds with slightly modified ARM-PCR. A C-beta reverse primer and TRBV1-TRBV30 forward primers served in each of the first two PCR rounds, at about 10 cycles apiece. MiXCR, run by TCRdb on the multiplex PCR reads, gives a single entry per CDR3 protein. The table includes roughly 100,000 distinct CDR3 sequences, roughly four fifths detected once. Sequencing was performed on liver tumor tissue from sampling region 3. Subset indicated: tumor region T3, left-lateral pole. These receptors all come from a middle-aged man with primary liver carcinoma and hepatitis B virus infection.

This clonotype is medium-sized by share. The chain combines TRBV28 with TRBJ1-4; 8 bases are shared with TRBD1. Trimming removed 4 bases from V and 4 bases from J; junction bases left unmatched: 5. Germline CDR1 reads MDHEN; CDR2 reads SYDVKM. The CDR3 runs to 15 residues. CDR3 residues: CASSSRTGSNEKLFF. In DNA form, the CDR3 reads TGTGCCAGCAGTTCTCGGACAGGGAGTAATGAAAAACTGTTTTTT.

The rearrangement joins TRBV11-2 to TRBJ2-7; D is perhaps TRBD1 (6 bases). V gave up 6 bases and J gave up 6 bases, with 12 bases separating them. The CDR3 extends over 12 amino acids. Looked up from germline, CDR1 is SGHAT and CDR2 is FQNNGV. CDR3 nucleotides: TGTGCCAGCAGTAAGACAGGAGGCGAGCAGTACTTC. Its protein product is CASSKTGGEQYF.

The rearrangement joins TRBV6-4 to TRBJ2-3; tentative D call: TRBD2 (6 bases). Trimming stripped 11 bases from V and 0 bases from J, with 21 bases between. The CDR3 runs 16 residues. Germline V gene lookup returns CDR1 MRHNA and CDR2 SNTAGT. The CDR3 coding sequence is TGTGCCGACAGTGACTCACAGAGCGGGAGCACAGATACGCAGTATTTT. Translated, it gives CADSDSQSGSTDTQYF.

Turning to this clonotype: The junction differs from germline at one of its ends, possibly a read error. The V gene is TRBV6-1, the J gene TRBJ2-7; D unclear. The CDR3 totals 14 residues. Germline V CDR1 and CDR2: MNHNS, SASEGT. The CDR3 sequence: CVSSEQGFSYEQYF. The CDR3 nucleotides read TGTGTCAGCAGTGAACAAGGCTTCTCCTACGAGCAGTACTTC.

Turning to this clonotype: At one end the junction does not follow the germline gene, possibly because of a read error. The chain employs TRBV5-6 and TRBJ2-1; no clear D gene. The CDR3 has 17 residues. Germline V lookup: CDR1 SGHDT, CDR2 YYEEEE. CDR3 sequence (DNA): TGTGCCAGCAGCTTGGGATTGGGCTCATCAGGATATAATGAGCTGCTCTTC. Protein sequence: CASSLGLGSSGYNELLF.

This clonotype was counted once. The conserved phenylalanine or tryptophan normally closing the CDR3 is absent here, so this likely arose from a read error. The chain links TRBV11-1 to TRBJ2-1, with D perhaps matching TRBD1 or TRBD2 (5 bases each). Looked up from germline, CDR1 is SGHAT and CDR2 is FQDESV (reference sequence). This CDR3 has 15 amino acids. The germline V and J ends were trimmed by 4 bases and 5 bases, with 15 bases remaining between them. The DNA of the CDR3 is TGTGCCAGCAGCTCCCAGGGACCACTGGACAATGAGCAGTTCCTC. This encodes CASSSQGPLDNEQFL.

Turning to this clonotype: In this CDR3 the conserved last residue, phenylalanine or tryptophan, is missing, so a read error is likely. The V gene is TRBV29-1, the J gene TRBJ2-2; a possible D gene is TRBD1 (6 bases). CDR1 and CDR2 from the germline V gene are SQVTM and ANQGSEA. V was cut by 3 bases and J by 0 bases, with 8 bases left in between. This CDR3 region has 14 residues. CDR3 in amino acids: CSVDTGTNTGELFS. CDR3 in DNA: TGCAGCGTTGACACAGGGACGAACACCGGGGAGCTGTTTTCT.

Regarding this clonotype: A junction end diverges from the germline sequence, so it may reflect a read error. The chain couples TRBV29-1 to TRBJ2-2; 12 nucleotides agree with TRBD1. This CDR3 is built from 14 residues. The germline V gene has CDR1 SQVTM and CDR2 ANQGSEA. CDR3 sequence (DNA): TGCAGCGTTGGGGGACAGGGGGCGCCCGGGGAGCTCTTTTTT. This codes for CSVGGQGAPGELFF.

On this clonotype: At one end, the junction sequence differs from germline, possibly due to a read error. The CDR3 loop reads CASTLGYSNNEQFF. For the CDR3, the DNA is TGTGCCAGCACCTTAGGCTACTCGAACAATGAGCAGTTCTTC. The chain employs TRBV11-3 and TRBJ2-1; D remains unclear. This CDR3 comprises 14 residues. Germline-derived CDR1 and CDR2 are SGHNT and YENEEA.

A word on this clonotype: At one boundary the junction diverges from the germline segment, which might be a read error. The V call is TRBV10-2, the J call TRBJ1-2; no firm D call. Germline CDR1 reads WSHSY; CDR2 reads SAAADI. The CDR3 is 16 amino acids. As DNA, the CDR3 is TGCACCAGCAGTGAATTAGGCAGCCTGAGTAATTATGCCTACACCTTC. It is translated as CTSSELGSLSNYAYTF.

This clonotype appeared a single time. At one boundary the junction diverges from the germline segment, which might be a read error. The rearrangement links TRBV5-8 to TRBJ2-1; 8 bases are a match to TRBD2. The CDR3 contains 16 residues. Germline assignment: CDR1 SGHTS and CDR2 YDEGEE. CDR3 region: CASSLGLAGMYNEKFF. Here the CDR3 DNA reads TGTGCCAGTAGCTTGGGGCTAGCGGGTATGTATAATGAGAAGTTCTTC. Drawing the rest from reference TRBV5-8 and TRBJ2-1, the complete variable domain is EAGVTQSPTHLIKTRGQQATLRCSPISGHTSVYWYQQALGLGLQFLLWYDEGEERNRGNFPPRFSGRQFPNYSSELNVNALELEDSALYLCASSLGLAGMYNEKFFGPGTRLTVL.

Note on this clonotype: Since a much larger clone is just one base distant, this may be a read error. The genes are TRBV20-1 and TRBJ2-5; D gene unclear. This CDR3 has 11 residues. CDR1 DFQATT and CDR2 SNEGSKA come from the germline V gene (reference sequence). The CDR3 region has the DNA TGCAGTGCATACAACTCGGAGACCCACTACTTC. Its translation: CSAYNSETHYF.

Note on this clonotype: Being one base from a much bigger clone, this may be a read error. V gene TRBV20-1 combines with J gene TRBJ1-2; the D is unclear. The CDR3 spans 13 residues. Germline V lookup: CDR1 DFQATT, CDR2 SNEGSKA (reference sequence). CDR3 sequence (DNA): TGCAGTGTTAGATGGCCCAGTAACTATGGCTACACCTTC. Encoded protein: CSVRWPSNYGYTF.

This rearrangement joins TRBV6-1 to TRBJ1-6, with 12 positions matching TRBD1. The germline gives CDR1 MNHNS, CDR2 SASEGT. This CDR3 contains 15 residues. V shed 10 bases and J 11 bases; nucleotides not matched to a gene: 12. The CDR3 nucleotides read TGTGCCACCATCACGGGACAGGGGGCTTATACACCCCTCCACTTT. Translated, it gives CATITGQGAYTPLHF.

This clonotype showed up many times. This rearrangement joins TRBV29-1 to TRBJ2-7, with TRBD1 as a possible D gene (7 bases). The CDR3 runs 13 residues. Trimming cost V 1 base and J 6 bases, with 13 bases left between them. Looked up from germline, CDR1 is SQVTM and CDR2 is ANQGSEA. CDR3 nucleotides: TGCAGCGTTGAAGGTCAGGGGGGCTTCGAGCAGTACTTC. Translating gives CSVEGQGGFEQYF.

DNA of the CDR3: TGTGCCATCACCGTAACGGCGGGACTGGAGCAGTACTTC. Translation: CAITVTAGLEQYF. This sequence joins TRBV6-5 and TRBJ2-7; a weak D match, TRBD2 (6 bases). Trimming removed 10 bases from V and 7 bases from J, with 20 bases in between. The CDR3 totals 13 residues. From germline, CDR1 is MNHEY and CDR2 SVGAGI.

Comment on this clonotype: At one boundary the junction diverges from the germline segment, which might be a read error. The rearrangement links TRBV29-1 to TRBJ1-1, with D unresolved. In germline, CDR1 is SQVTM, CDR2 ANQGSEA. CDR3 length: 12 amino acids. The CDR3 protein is CTVDQANTEAFF. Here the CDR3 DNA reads TGCACCGTTGACCAAGCGAACACTGAAGCTTTCTTC.

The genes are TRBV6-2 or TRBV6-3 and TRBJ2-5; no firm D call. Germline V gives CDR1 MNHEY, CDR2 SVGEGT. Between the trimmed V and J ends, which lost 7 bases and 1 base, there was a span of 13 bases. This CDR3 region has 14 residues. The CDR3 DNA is TGTGCCAGCAATGAGAGTGGGGTCCAAGAGACCCAGTACTTC. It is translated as CASNESGVQETQYF.